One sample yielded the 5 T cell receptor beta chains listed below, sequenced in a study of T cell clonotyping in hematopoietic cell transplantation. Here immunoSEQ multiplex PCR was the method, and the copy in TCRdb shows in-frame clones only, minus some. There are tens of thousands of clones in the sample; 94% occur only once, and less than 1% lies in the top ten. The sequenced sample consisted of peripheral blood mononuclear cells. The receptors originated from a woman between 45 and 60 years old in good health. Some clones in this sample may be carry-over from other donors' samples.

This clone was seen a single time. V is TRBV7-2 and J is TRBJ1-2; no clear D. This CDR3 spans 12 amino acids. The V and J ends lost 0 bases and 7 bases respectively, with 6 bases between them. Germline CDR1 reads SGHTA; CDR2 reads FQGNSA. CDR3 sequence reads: CASSLAGGGYTF. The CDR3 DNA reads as TGTGCCAGCAGCTTAGCGGGAGGTGGCTACACCTTC.

This CDR3 reads CASSLGRGIKKLFF. The CDR3 DNA follows: TGTGCCAGCAGCTTAGGTCGGGGGATTAAAAAACTGTTTTTT. V gene TRBV7-9 combines with J gene TRBJ1-4, with D possibly being TRBD1 (5 bases). The CDR3 covers 14 residues. V was cut by 1 base and J by 9 bases, with 12 bases left in between. Germline V lookup: CDR1 SEHNR, CDR2 FQNEAQ (reference sequence).

The CDR3 reads CASSLAGLSGELFF. The CDR3 DNA reads TGTGCCAGCAGCTTAGCGGGGTTGTCCGGGGAGCTGTTTTTT. This sequence joins TRBV7-3 and TRBJ2-2; possibly TRBD2 for D (6 bases). Trimming stripped 2 bases from V and 6 bases from J, with 10 bases between. This CDR3 has 14 amino acids. Germline CDR1 SGHTA, CDR2 FQGTGA.

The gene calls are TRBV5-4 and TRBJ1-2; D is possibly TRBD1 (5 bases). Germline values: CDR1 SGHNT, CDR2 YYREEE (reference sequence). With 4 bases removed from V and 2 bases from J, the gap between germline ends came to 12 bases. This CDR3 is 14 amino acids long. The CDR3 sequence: CASSPGGANYGYTF. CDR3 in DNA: TGTGCCAGCAGCCCAGGCGGGGCCAACTATGGCTACACCTTC.

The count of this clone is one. CDR3 DNA sequence: TGCAGCGTTCCGAGGACTGAAGCTTTCTTT. Translating gives CSVPRTEAFF. The gene calls are TRBV20-1 and TRBJ1-1; no clear D. The CDR3 covers 10 residues. The germline gives CDR1 DFQATT, CDR2 SNEGSKA (reference sequence).